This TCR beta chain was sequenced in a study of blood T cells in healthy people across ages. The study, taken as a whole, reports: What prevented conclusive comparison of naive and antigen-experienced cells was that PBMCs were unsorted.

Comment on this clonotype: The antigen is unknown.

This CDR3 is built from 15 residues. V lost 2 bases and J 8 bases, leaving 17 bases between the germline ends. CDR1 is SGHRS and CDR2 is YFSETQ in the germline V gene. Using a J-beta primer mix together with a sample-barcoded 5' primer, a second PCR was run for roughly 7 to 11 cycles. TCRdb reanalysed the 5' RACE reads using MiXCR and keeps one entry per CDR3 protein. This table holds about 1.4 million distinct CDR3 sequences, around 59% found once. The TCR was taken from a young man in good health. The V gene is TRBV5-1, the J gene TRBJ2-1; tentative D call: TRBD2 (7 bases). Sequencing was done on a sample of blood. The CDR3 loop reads CASSLGGGLGDEQFF. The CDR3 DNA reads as TGCGCCAGCAGCTTAGGGGGGGGCCTTGGCGATGAGCAGTTCTTC.